This TCR beta chain is from a study of T-cell reconstitution after alpha-beta-depleted transplantation in children listed by TCRdb under 2016. Regarding the study in general: Using TCR repertoire profiling, the study followed T-cell immune reconstitution in a quantitative way in children after TCRalphabeta/CD19-depleted allogeneic hematopoietic cell transplantation.

As regards this clonotype: The antigen this receptor binds is unknown. No quality values exist for individual bases; no much larger clone is one base distant.

The CDR3 measures 15 amino acids from cysteine to phenylalanine. Only CDR3 DNA is held: 45 bases, read in frame from base 1. As encoded in the germline V gene (reference sequence), CDR1 is DFQATT while CDR2 is SNEGSKA. After removal of 2 bases from V and 3 bases from J, the junction retains 7 bases not matched to a gene. The study at large found these results: About two months after transplant, the apparently early recovery of alphabetaT-cell counts reportedly depended on just several hundred clones that had expanded rapidly and came from non-depleted graft cells. Over subsequent months, a decline in hyperexpanded clone frequencies was noted, and after one year, T-cell counts and TCRbeta diversity were mostly ascribed to newly produced T cells. In some patients, the high TCRbeta diversity seen at day 60 was put down to recipient T cells and intrathymic progenitors that had survived conditioning.

The treatment or condition label here, explained by the study, means: allogeneic hematopoietic cell transplantation with graft depleted of TCRalphabeta T cells and CD19 B cells. The children who served as transplant recipients had been given grafts of TCRalphabeta/CD19-depleted allogeneic hematopoietic cells. The method was PCR. Sequenced using an Illumina HiSeq 2500. TCR libraries were prepared with molecular barcoding, using unique molecular identifiers to normalize TCRbeta repertoire quantification. The public reads were run again by TCRdb, first through fastp at Q25 and then through MiXCR, and only productive beta chains were kept. Every entry covers one CDR3 protein and lists the most common genes and DNA from its rows. The sample includes 300,000 to 350,000 distinct CDR3 sequences, with approximately 23% observed a single time. Approximately 11% of the sample goes to the ten largest clones.

The receptor's source is a male patient aged 10 to 17 who had a stem cell transplant for acute lymphoblastic leukemia, so the T cells may come from the graft donor. The specimen was PBMCs, mostly from graft donor cells, collected 180 days after TCRalphabeta/CD19-depleted stem cell transplant. Recombination joined TRBV20-1 with TRBJ2-7; 10 bases in the middle match TRBD2. The CDR3 region reads CSARSASGSFYEQYF. The sequenced DNA is TGCAGTGCTAGATCGGCTAGCGGGAGTTTCTACGAGCAGTACTTC.